One and the same sample provided the 23 T cell receptor beta chains below, sequenced in a study of control samples from healthy donors and cancer patients. TCRdb's copy holds only in-frame clones and misses some; the assay was immunoSEQ multiplex PCR. The repertoire consists of 95,000 to 100,000 clones, with around 89% occurring once and the leading ten covering 7.8%. The specimen was blood. These receptors all come from a man aged 25-45 years in good health.

The chain has TRBV18 and TRBJ2-6; no reliable D call. Germline V gene sequence: CDR1 KGHSH, CDR2 LQKENI. This CDR3 spans 13 amino acids. Trimming took off 3 bases at V and 4 bases at J, with 4 bases between the two ends. DNA of the CDR3: TGTGCCAGCTCACCCCTCGGGGCCAACGTCCTGACTTTC. It translates to CASSPLGANVLTF.

This chain joins TRBV9 and TRBJ1-5; D uncertain. Trimming took 0 bases from V and 7 from J, leaving 11 bases between them. CDR3 length: 14 amino acids. CDR1 SGDLS and CDR2 YYNGEE come from the germline V gene. The chain's CDR3 is CASSVGGNSQPQHF. CDR3 nucleotide sequence: TGTGCCAGCAGCGTAGGGGGAAACTCGCAGCCCCAGCATTTT.

This chain joins TRBV5-6 and TRBJ1-2; no clear D. The CDR3 loop spans 16 amino acids. Germline V gene data show CDR1 as SGHDT and CDR2 as YYEEEE. Trimming took 0 bases from V and 7 from J, leaving 19 bases between them. CDR3 sequence (DNA): TGTGCCAGCAGCTTGGGACGGCAGCTTGGGAAGTTTGGCTACACCTTC. It translates to CASSLGRQLGKFGYTF. The full variable domain, its missing parts supplied by reference TRBV5-6 and TRBJ1-2, is DAGVTQSPTHLIKTRGQQVTLRCSPKSGHDTVSWYQQALGQGPQFIFQYYEEEERQRGNFPDRFSGHQFPNYSSELNVNALLLGDSALYLCASSLGRQLGKFGYTFGSGTRLTVV.

In its sample, this clone was seen once. V and J are TRBV18 and TRBJ2-1; 10 bases agree with TRBD2. J was trimmed by 7 bases and V by 5 bases; bases with no gene match: 8. This CDR3 spans 15 amino acids. CDR1 KGHSH and CDR2 LQKENI come from the germline V gene. The CDR3 bases are TGTGCCAGCTCAGTAGCGGGAGGTACCGTTAATGAGCAGTTCTTC. It specifies CASSVAGGTVNEQFF.

J is TRBJ2-3 and V is TRBV19; D is perhaps TRBD1 (5 bases). Germline V gene sequence: CDR1 LNHDA, CDR2 SQIVND (reference sequence). This CDR3 spans 14 amino acids. The V end lost 5 bases, the J end lost 2 bases, and 11 bases lay between the germline ends. The CDR3: CASSGADTTDTQYF. The DNA for the CDR3 is TGTGCCAGTAGTGGGGCGGATACCACAGATACGCAGTATTTT.

The J gene is TRBJ2-7, the V gene TRBV7-2; perhaps TRBD1 as D (7 bases). Trimming left V 1 base short and J 13 bases short, with 17 bases between. The V gene's germline CDR1 is SGHTA and CDR2 FQGNSA. The CDR3 extends over 13 amino acids. The CDR3 protein is CASSLETSRDSYF. The DNA of the CDR3 is TGTGCCAGCAGCTTAGAGACTAGTCGGGACAGCTACTTC.

V usage is TRBV5-6 and J usage is TRBJ1-5; no clear D gene. CDR3 length: 14 residues. Trimming took 4 bases from V and 0 from J, leaving 8 bases between them. CDR1 and CDR2 (germline): SGHDT, YYEEEE. For the CDR3, the DNA is TGTGCCAGCAGCCGAGGGCATAGCAATCAGCCCCAGCATTTT. This encodes CASSRGHSNQPQHF. Supplemented by reference TRBV5-6 and TRBJ1-5, the full variable domain reads DAGVTQSPTHLIKTRGQQVTLRCSPKSGHDTVSWYQQALGQGPQFIFQYYEEEERQRGNFPDRFSGHQFPNYSSELNVNALLLGDSALYLCASSRGHSNQPQHFGDGTRLSIL.

V usage is TRBV5-3 and J usage is TRBJ2-2; 9 bases are a match to TRBD2. TRBV5-3 is annotated as an ORF whose role is uncertain. V lost 5 bases and J lost 4; bases outside the gene matches: 12. The CDR3 runs 17 residues. The CDR3 here is CARRRDRTSALTGELFF. In DNA form, the CDR3 reads TGTGCCAGAAGGCGAGACCGGACTAGCGCCCTCACCGGGGAGCTGTTTTTT.

This chain links TRBV18 with TRBJ1-1; 9 bases map to TRBD1. CDR1 and CDR2 from the germline V gene are KGHSH and LQKENI. J lost 5 bases, V lost 3 bases, and 7 bases had no gene match. The CDR3 totals 15 residues. CDR3 nucleotide sequence: TGTGCCAGCTCACCCGACAGGGGGGCCAGTACTGAAGCTTTCTTT. As protein: CASSPDRGASTEAFF.

The chain carries TRBV25-1 and TRBJ2-5, with D hard to call. Germline CDR1 is MGHDK and CDR2 is SYGVNS. V lost 2 bases and J lost 4, with 8 bases in between. The CDR3 sequence is 13 residues long. The chain's CDR3 is CASSERSRETQYF. Written as DNA, the CDR3 is TGTGCCAGCAGTGAACGGTCACGAGAGACCCAGTACTTC.

The chain has TRBV29-1 and TRBJ1-2; D possibly corresponds to TRBD1 (6 bases). Germline V gives CDR1 SQVTM, CDR2 ANQGSEA. Trimming removed 7 bases at V and 8 bases at J, with 20 bases between. The CDR3 sequence is 13 residues long. CDR3 coding DNA: TGCAGCGCTATCTTGTATAGGACAGCGGGCTACACCTTC. The encoded protein is CSAILYRTAGYTF. The full variable domain, with the rest looked up from reference TRBV29-1 and TRBJ1-2, is SAVISQKPSRDICQRGTSLTIQCQVDSQVTMMFWYRQQPGQSLTLIATANQGSEATYESGFVIDKFPISRPNLTFSTLTVSNMSPEDSSIYLCSAILYRTAGYTFGSGTRLTVV.

The chain employs TRBV6-1 and TRBJ1-1; D is unresolved. The ends were cut back, 2 bases at V and 3 bases at J, with 10 bases in the middle. This CDR3 is 14 amino acids long. Germline CDR1 and CDR2: MNHNS and SASEGT. The CDR3: CASSEWRIYTEAFF. DNA for the CDR3: TGTGCCAGCAGTGAATGGAGGATTTACACTGAAGCTTTCTTT.

The V and J genes are TRBV4-2 and TRBJ2-4; D may be TRBD1 (5 bases). The CDR3 consists of 17 residues. Per germline, CDR1 LGHNA and CDR2 YNFKEQ. The V gene lost 0 bases and the J gene lost 0 bases, with 12 bases spanning the gap. This CDR3 reads CASSQDPGQGAKNIQYF. CDR3 nucleotide sequence: TGTGCCAGCAGCCAAGATCCTGGGCAGGGAGCCAAAAACATTCAGTACTTC.

J is TRBJ1-1 and V is TRBV5-1, with a tentative D call TRBD1 (5 bases). Trimming took 2 bases from V and 0 from J, leaving 17 bases between them. The CDR3 spans 17 residues. Germline V lookup: CDR1 SGHRS, CDR2 YFSETQ. CDR3 loop: CASSLIFSGRMNTEAFF. Written as DNA, the CDR3 is TGCGCCAGCAGCTTAATTTTTTCGGGACGGATGAACACTGAAGCTTTCTTT.

The chain joins TRBV6-8 to TRBJ1-4; D is ambiguous. Per germline, CDR1 MNHGY and CDR2 SAAAGT. Trimming cost V 9 bases and J 7 bases, with 18 bases left between them. CDR3 length: 14 residues. CDR3 sequence reads: CARLRSGLGEKLFF. The DNA of the CDR3 is TGTGCCAGGCTGAGATCGGGATTAGGTGAAAAACTGTTTTTT.

This sequence joins TRBV3-1 (or the pseudogene TRBV3-2) and TRBJ2-1; D gene uncertain. The V gene's germline CDR1 is LGHDT and CDR2 YNNKEL (reference sequence). With 7 bases removed from V and 15 bases from J, the gap between germline ends came to 22 bases. The CDR3 sequence is 13 residues long. The chain's CDR3 is CASNLKISNPGFF. Here the CDR3 DNA reads TGTGCCAGCAACCTTAAGATCTCGAACCCCGGGTTCTTC.

The V gene is TRBV7-9, the J gene TRBJ2-6, with 8 bases matching TRBD1. Per the germline V gene, CDR1 is SEHNR and CDR2 is FQNEAQ (reference sequence). V trimming: 7 bases; J trimming: 0 bases; junction bases outside the gene matches: 8. The CDR3 consists of 17 residues. CDR3 residues: CASTDRTGHSGANVLTF. In DNA, the CDR3 is TGTGCCAGCACCGACAGGACAGGGCACTCTGGGGCCAACGTCCTGACTTTC.

The chain links TRBV12-3 or TRBV12-4 to TRBJ1-2, with a tentative D call TRBD1 (6 bases). The ends were cut back, 7 bases at V and 3 bases at J, with 12 bases in the middle. The CDR3 loop spans 13 amino acids. CDR3 nucleotides: TGTGCCAGCACCATGCCAGGGGACTATGGCTACACCTTC. Its protein is CASTMPGDYGYTF.

This sequence joins TRBV24-1 and TRBJ1-5, with D unclear. The CDR3 consists of 12 residues. The ends were cut back, 5 bases at V and 7 bases at J, with 8 bases in the middle. Germline V gene lookup returns CDR1 KGHDR and CDR2 SFDVKD. Here the CDR3 reads CATSVGTQPQHF. CDR3 in DNA: TGTGCCACCAGTGTGGGCACGCAGCCCCAGCATTTT.

The chain combines TRBV30 with TRBJ1-2; D may be TRBD1 (6 bases). With 0 bases removed from V and 6 bases from J, the gap between germline ends came to 11 bases. The CDR3 loop spans 13 amino acids. Germline V gene data show CDR1 as GTSNPN and CDR2 as SVGIG (reference sequence). The CDR3 DNA sequence: TGTGCCTGGAGTGTAATGGGGGCTGATGGCTACACCTTC. Translating gives CAWSVMGADGYTF.

CDR3 sequence reads: CASSLDAGDEQYV. The CDR3 DNA follows: TGTGCCAGCAGCTTAGACGCCGGGGACGAGCAGTACGTC. This chain uses TRBV7-2 with TRBJ2-7; D is perhaps TRBD2 (5 bases). The CDR3 sequence is 13 residues long. CDR1 is SGHTA, CDR2 FQGNSA, per germline. Trimming cost V 1 base and J 5 bases, with 9 bases left between them.

The V and J genes are TRBV6-5 and TRBJ2-1, with D maybe TRBD2 (5 bases). Germline CDR1 MNHEY, CDR2 SVGAGI. Trimming took 6 bases from V and 7 from J, leaving 16 bases between them. The CDR3 spans 14 residues. The CDR3 here is CASRSGQRRNEQFF. CDR3 nucleotides: TGTGCCAGCAGGTCCGGCCAAAGGAGGAATGAGCAGTTCTTC.

V is TRBV25-1 and J is TRBJ2-4, with D possibly matching TRBD2 (5 bases). The germline V gene has CDR1 MGHDK and CDR2 SYGVNS. The CDR3 is 16 residues long. Trimming took 3 bases from V and 0 from J, leaving 12 bases between them. The CDR3 DNA is TGTGCCAGCAGTGACAGCGGCCTCGGAGCCAAAAACATTCAGTACTTC. Residues: CASSDSGLGAKNIQYF.